The 3 T cell receptor beta chains reported below all come from one sample, sequenced in a study of blood T cell repertoires in COVID-19 (dated by TCRdb to the early 2020s). Library generation was performed with the immunoSEQ multiplex PCR assay. Sourced from immuneACCESS, this table was stored by TCRdb with only in-frame sequences that have V and J called. A share of the clones is absent; for the studies checked, an unresolved V gene accounts for under half, and the remainder has no known explanation. This sample has approximately 250,000 clones in its table, and about 89% of those were observed once. The biggest ten clones account for approximately 4.1% of the sample. The sequenced material came from PBMCs or T cells enriched from blood (not recorded which). The receptors here all came from a woman under 40 who had recovered from COVID-19.

This clone has just a few counts. The chain links TRBV4-3 to TRBJ2-2; 10 bases agree with TRBD1. V lost 1 base to trimming and J lost 1 base; unmatched junction nucleotides: 3. This CDR3 spans 17 amino acids. The V gene's germline CDR1 is LGHNA and CDR2 YSLEER. The CDR3: CASSQGTGGLNTGELFF. In DNA, the CDR3 is TGCGCCAGCAGCCAAGGGACAGGGGGGTTGAACACCGGGGAGCTGTTTTTT.

This chain uses TRBV19 with TRBJ1-1; D perhaps matches TRBD1 (5 bases). CDR1 LNHDA and CDR2 SQIVND come from the germline V gene (reference sequence). V was clipped by 6 bases and J by 3 bases, with 17 bases between them. The CDR3 is made up of 15 amino acids. CDR3 sequence reads: CASRLSGLGDTEAFF. Written as DNA, the CDR3 is TGTGCCAGTAGGCTATCAGGGCTCGGCGACACTGAAGCTTTCTTT.

This chain connects TRBV4-1 to TRBJ1-1, with TRBD1 as a possible D gene (5 bases). Looked up from germline, CDR1 is MGHRA and CDR2 is YSYEKL. This CDR3 is 15 amino acids long. Trimming removed 0 bases from V and 3 bases from J, with 11 bases in between. This chain's CDR3 is CASSQDPGGDTEAFF. The CDR3 bases are TGCGCCAGCAGCCAAGATCCGGGGGGTGACACTGAAGCTTTCTTT.